This TCR beta chain was documented in a study of T cell responses to AZD1222 COVID-19 vaccine. Second-dose intervals near 4 or 12 weeks were combined. The ends were cut back, 7 bases at V and 0 bases at J, with 10 bases in the middle. The CDR3 length is 14 residues. CDR1 is SQVTM and CDR2 is ANQGSEA in the germline V gene. Using immunoSEQ multiplex PCR, the repertoire was profiled, and TCRdb retains in-frame clones only, with some absent. Of 150,000 to 200,000 clones in the sample, approximately 91% are singletons; the top ten hold roughly 1.9%. On this clone itself: The antigen is undetermined. Other DNA sequences within the sample encode an identical CDR3.

Findings and limits, study-wide: Donors skewed white British and female; clonal diversity was possibly underestimated. All repertoire sampling was performed exclusively after the peak T cell response.

The sequenced sample was peripheral blood, obtained 28 days after the second AZD1222 dose. The TCR comes from an adult who received the AZD1222 COVID-19 vaccine. The chain recombines TRBV29-1 with TRBJ2-6; D remains unclear. For the CDR3, the DNA is TGCAGCGCTACTCCAGGCTCTGGGGCCAACGTCCTGACTTTC. Its translation: CSATPGSGANVLTF.